The 17 T cell receptor beta chains below all came from one sample that was sequenced in a study of patients and donors after allogeneic stem cell transplantation. TCRdb reprocessed the RT-PCR reads with MiXCR, giving one entry per CDR3 protein. The table includes roughly 940,000 distinct CDR3 sequences, more than 15% detected once. Source material: blood, either unsorted or a sorted T cell fraction (not recorded which). The receptors shown here come from a human donor who was either an allogeneic HSCT recipient or a stem cell or donor lymphocyte infusion donor (not recorded which). It is not recorded whose cells these are; they may come from a transplant donor.

This clonotype was seen once. The CDR3 nucleotides are TGTGCCAGCAGCGCCGGTAGCGGGAGGGCCAGCGAGCAGTACTTC. Translation gives CASSAGSGRASEQYF. The chain joins TRBV9 to TRBJ2-7, with 11 bases aligning to TRBD2. CDR1 and CDR2 from the germline V gene are SGDLS and YYNGEE. The CDR3 is made up of 15 amino acids. Trimming cost V 3 bases and J 6 bases; bases outside gene matches: 8.

This clonotype was seen a few times. The J gene is TRBJ1-2, the V gene TRBV6-1, with D uncertain. The ends were cut back, 5 bases at V and 0 bases at J, with 19 bases in the middle. CDR3 length: 17 residues. Germline V CDR1 and CDR2: MNHNS, SASEGT. The DNA of the CDR3 is TGTGCCAGCAGTCTTCACAATCAGCCCCTGGCTAACTATGGCTACACCTTC. This sequence encodes CASSLHNQPLANYGYTF.

The chain carries TRBV2 and TRBJ2-3, with D possibly called TRBD1 or TRBD2 (6 bases each). Germline V gene lookup returns CDR1 SNHLY and CDR2 FYNNEI. Trimming took off 6 bases at V and 2 bases at J, with 15 bases between the two ends. This CDR3 region has 15 residues. This CDR3 reads CASRRGTGDTDTQYF. DNA for the CDR3: TGTGCCAGCAGGAGGGGGACGGGGGACACAGATACGCAGTATTTT.

This clonotype was observed a handful of times. J is TRBJ2-5 and V is TRBV20-1; 7 bases are a match to TRBD2. The CDR3 length is 15 residues. Trimming at V came to 0 bases and at J to 5 bases, leaving 9 bases not matched to a gene. From germline, CDR1 is DFQATT and CDR2 SNEGSKA (reference sequence). The CDR3 protein is CSARDLLAGAETQYF. The CDR3 DNA sequence: TGCAGTGCTAGAGATCTGTTGGCGGGAGCGGAGACCCAGTACTTC.

The chain couples TRBV24-1 to TRBJ2-3; D unresolved. Germline V lookup: CDR1 KGHDR, CDR2 SFDVKD. The CDR3 covers 12 residues. V gave up 1 base and J gave up 4 bases, with 2 bases separating them. The CDR3 nucleotides are TGTGCCACCAGTGATTTCGCAGATACGCAGTATTTT. Its translation is CATSDFADTQYF.

CDR3 DNA sequence: TGTGCCAGCACCAAACTAGCGTCTACTGAGCAGTTCTTC. As protein: CASTKLASTEQFF. The chain combines TRBV6-2 or TRBV6-3 with TRBJ2-1, with 7 bases identical to TRBD2. The V gene's germline CDR1 is MNHEY and CDR2 SVGEGT. The CDR3 has 13 residues. Germline trimming cut 7 bases from V and 9 bases from J; bases unmatched to any gene: 9.

The J gene is TRBJ1-2, the V gene TRBV12-3 or TRBV12-4; no reliable D call. CDR3 length equals 12 residues. V was trimmed by 6 bases and J by 8 bases, leaving 13 bases between them. This CDR3 is CASRTQAPGYTF. The DNA of the CDR3 is TGTGCCAGCAGAACTCAGGCCCCCGGCTACACCTTC.

Ten or more counts support this clonotype. V usage is TRBV20-1 and J usage is TRBJ2-5; the D gene is possibly TRBD2 (5 bases). V was trimmed by 2 bases and J by 5 bases, leaving 9 bases between them. CDR1 and CDR2 (germline): DFQATT, SNEGSKA (reference sequence). The CDR3 contains 12 residues. For the CDR3, the DNA is TGCAGTGCTAGAAACGGGGAGGAGACCCAGTACTTC. It yields the protein CSARNGEETQYF.

This clonotype was picked up a small number of times. The chain combines TRBV4-1 with TRBJ2-7; tentatively, D is TRBD1 (6 bases). There are 14 residues in the CDR3. V gave up 1 base and J gave up 6 bases, with 13 bases separating them. Germline CDR1 MGHRA, CDR2 YSYEKL. The CDR3: CASSQAGTLGEQYF. Written as DNA, the CDR3 is TGCGCCAGCAGCCAAGCCGGGACATTAGGCGAGCAGTACTTC.

The rearrangement joins TRBV3-1 to TRBJ2-7; a possible D gene is TRBD2 (6 bases). The CDR3 covers 15 residues. Trimming removed 0 bases at V and 2 bases at J, with 11 bases between. Germline lookup yields CDR1 LGHDT and CDR2 YNNKEL (reference sequence). The CDR3 protein is CASSQDPRGTYEQYF. The CDR3 DNA reads TGTGCCAGCAGCCAAGATCCGCGGGGAACCTACGAGCAGTACTTC.

There are a few counts of this clonotype. The rearrangement joins TRBV7-8 to TRBJ1-6; TRBD1 might be the D (6 bases). The germline CDR1 and CDR2 sequences are SGHVS and FQNEAQ. Between the trimmed V and J ends, which lost 5 bases and 6 bases, there was a span of 14 bases. The CDR3 is 15 amino acids. The CDR3, as DNA: TGTGCCAGCAGCCCAAGGACAGAGGGTAATTCACCCCTCCACTTT. Amino acids: CASSPRTEGNSPLHF.

The chain employs TRBV10-3 and TRBJ2-3, with 8 bases matching TRBD2. The CDR3 spans 14 residues. Germline assignment: CDR1 ENHRY and CDR2 SYGVKD. V dropped 10 bases and J dropped 2; count of bases not matched to a gene: 8. DNA of the CDR3: TGTGCCACGACGTTAGCGGGGATCACAGATACGCAGTATTTT. Translation: CATTLAGITDTQYF.

This clonotype was counted at least ten times. Germline and junction disagree at one end, which may indicate a read error. The gene calls are TRBV5-1 and TRBJ2-7; D ambiguous. From germline, CDR1 is SGHRS and CDR2 YFSETQ. There are 14 residues in the CDR3. The CDR3 loop reads CASSLVGSSYEQYF. CDR3 sequence (DNA): TGTGCCAGCAGCTTGGTGGGATCGAGCTACGAGCAGTACTTC.

This clonotype was observed a few times. V gene TRBV11-1 combines with J gene TRBJ2-3; 10 nucleotides align to TRBD1. CDR3 size: 15 residues. CDR1 and CDR2 (germline): SGHAT, FQDESV (reference sequence). Trimming cost V 5 bases and J 3 bases; bases outside gene matches: 5. CDR3 region: CASSDRDRGTDTQYF. The DNA for the CDR3 is TGTGCCAGCAGCGACCGGGACAGGGGAACAGATACGCAGTATTTT.

The table lists this clonotype with a few counts. This sequence joins TRBV6-1 and TRBJ1-1; D is undetermined. Germline assignment: CDR1 MNHNS and CDR2 SASEGT. The CDR3 totals 14 residues. V lost 6 bases and J 1 base, leaving 12 bases between the germline ends. CDR3 protein: CASRIRNQNTEAFF. The DNA for the CDR3 is TGTGCCAGCAGAATCAGGAACCAGAACACTGAAGCTTTCTTT.

The J gene is TRBJ2-1, the V gene TRBV9; D not resolved. The germline CDR1 and CDR2 sequences are SGDLS and YYNGEE. The CDR3 is 12 residues long. V was trimmed by 0 bases and J by 9 bases, leaving 7 bases between them. The CDR3 sequence: CASSVVRGEQFF. The CDR3 nucleotides read TGTGCCAGCAGCGTAGTCCGAGGTGAGCAGTTCTTC.

This chain joins TRBV7-2 and TRBJ2-4; 7 nucleotides agree with TRBD2. Germline lookup yields CDR1 SGHTA and CDR2 FQGNSA. Trimming took 1 base from V and 6 from J; bases not matched to a gene: 9. CDR3 length: 16 amino acids. The CDR3: CASSLVTNLAANIQYF. The DNA of the CDR3 is TGTGCCAGCAGCTTAGTGACTAACCTAGCGGCAAACATTCAGTACTTC. Variable domain in full (rest from reference TRBV7-2 and TRBJ2-4): GAGVSQSPSNKVTEKGKDVELRCDPISGHTALYWYRQSLGQGLEFLIYFQGNSAPDKSGLPSDRFSAERTGGSVSTLTIQRTQQEDSAVYLCASSLVTNLAANIQYFGAGTRLSVL.